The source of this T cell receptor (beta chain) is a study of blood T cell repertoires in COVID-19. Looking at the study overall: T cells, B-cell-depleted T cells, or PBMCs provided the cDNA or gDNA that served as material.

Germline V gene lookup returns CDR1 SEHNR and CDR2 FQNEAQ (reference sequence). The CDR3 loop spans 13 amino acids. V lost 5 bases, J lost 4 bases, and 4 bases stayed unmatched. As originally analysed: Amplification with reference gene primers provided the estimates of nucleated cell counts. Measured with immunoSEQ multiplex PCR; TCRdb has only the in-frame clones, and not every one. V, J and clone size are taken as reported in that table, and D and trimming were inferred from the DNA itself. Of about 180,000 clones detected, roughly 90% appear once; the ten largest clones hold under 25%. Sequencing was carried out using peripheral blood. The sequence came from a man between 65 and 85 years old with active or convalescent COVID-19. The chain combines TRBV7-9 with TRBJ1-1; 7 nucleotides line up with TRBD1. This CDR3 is CASSPTGPTEAFF. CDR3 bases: TGTGCCAGCAGCCCGACAGGGCCCACTGAAGCTTTCTTT.